This TCR beta chain was identified in a study of blood T cell repertoires in COVID-19. Looking at the study overall: Sources were T cells, B-cell-depleted T cells, or PBMCs; the material itself was cDNA or gDNA.

This study enrolled people aged about 18 to 100 from around 26 US geographic areas. This CDR3 spans 15 amino acids. Losses at the gene ends were 2 bases for V and 8 bases for J; bases not matched to a gene: 8. Germline V lookup: CDR1 MNHEY, CDR2 SVGAGI. Clones were sequenced by immunoSEQ multiplex PCR, and TCRdb holds only the in-frame ones, with some missing. The sample shows 260,000 or so clones, around four fifths of them seen only once. Sequenced input: PBMCs or T cells enriched from blood (not recorded which). This rearrangement joins TRBV6-5 to TRBJ1-4, with TRBD1 identical over 7 bases. This receptor was obtained from a woman in her forties who had been exposed to COVID-19. The CDR3 reads CASSYRTGTGEKLFF. The CDR3 DNA reads TGTGCCAGCAGTTACCGGACAGGAACTGGAGAAAAACTGTTTTTT.